One and the same sample provided the 5 T cell receptor beta chains below, sequenced in a study of shared clonotypes between healthy human individuals. Sequencing was performed with immunoSEQ multiplex PCR; in TCRdb, only in-frame clones are kept and a portion is missing. Of around 1.4 million clones in the sample, approximately 98.5% were seen once. The sequenced sample consisted of naive CD4+ T cells sorted from blood. Documented subset: CD45RA+ positively selected. Source of these receptors: a man aged 25-40 years in good health.

CDR3 bases: TGCGCCAGCAGCCAACTGCTAGCGGGAGTGGGCTACGAGCAGTACTTC. Translated: CASSQLLAGVGYEQYF. V gene TRBV4-1 combines with J gene TRBJ2-7; 10 bases fit TRBD2. Trimming took 2 bases from V and 3 from J; bases not matched to a gene: 7. CDR1 is MGHRA and CDR2 is YSYEKL in the germline V gene. CDR3 size: 16 residues.

The V and J genes are TRBV5-4 and TRBJ2-3; D is perhaps TRBD1 or TRBD2 (6 bases each). V was cut by 4 bases and J by 6 bases, with 21 bases left in between. This CDR3 contains 16 residues. The germline V gene encodes CDR1 SGHNT and CDR2 YYREEE (reference sequence). The CDR3: CASSILARGSEDTQYF. Written as DNA, the CDR3 is TGTGCCAGCAGCATTCTAGCGAGGGGGTCTGAGGATACGCAGTATTTT.

This chain joins TRBV5-6 and TRBJ2-7; D unresolved. The CDR3 is 13 amino acids. V dropped 2 bases and J dropped 2 bases, with 8 bases sitting between them. Germline-derived CDR1 and CDR2 are SGHDT and YYEEEE. DNA of the CDR3: TGTGCCAGCAGCTTCTACGGTACCTACGAGCAGTACTTC. It is translated as CASSFYGTYEQYF.

The chain carries TRBV7-9 and TRBJ2-4; D might be TRBD1 or TRBD2, each matching 5 bases. The germline V gene has CDR1 SEHNR and CDR2 FQNEAQ (reference sequence). With 1 base removed from V and 6 bases from J, the gap between germline ends came to 13 bases. This CDR3 is 15 amino acids long. CDR3 sequence: CASSLEGSHGNIQYF. The DNA of the CDR3 is TGTGCCAGCAGCTTAGAGGGGAGCCACGGAAACATTCAGTACTTC.

The rearrangement uses TRBV10-3 and TRBJ2-7, with D unclear. CDR1 is ENHRY, CDR2 SYGVKD, per germline. Trimming took 2 bases from V and 2 from J, leaving 7 bases between them. The CDR3 runs to 13 residues. The chain's CDR3 is CAISEGQAYEQYF. DNA of the CDR3: TGTGCCATCAGTGAGGGGCAGGCCTACGAGCAGTACTTC.